This TCR beta chain was recorded in a study of OX40 agonist ivuxolimab in advanced cancers. About the research overall: Patient treatment consisted of intravenous ivuxolimab administration every 2 weeks at 0.01 to 10 mg/kg. Dose-escalation patients suffered from hepatocellular carcinoma, melanoma, renal cell or head and neck cancer. One hepatocellular carcinoma and a couple of cutaneous melanoma patients partially responded.

Trimming took off 6 bases at V and 4 bases at J, with 9 bases between the two ends. CDR3 length: 12 residues. CDR1 is MGHDK, CDR2 SYGVNS, per germline. In the case of this clone: Its specificity is not known.

Clones were read by immunoSEQ multiplex PCR, and TCRdb kept only the in-frame ones, dropping some. Among more than 80,000 clones listed, under 95% were seen once. Study-wide points: Mean expanded clone counts were higher in CD8+ than CD4+ T cells.

The source material was CD4+ or CD8+ T cells sorted from blood, sampled in a trial of the OX40 agonist ivuxolimab. V and J are TRBV25-1 and TRBJ1-2, with no clear D. The sequence came from an adult with an advanced solid tumor such as melanoma, head and neck, liver or kidney cancer. CDR3 sequence reads: CASRGPGYGYTF. The CDR3 DNA reads TGTGCCAGCAGAGGACCTGGCTATGGCTACACCTTC.